The 31 T cell receptor beta chains presented below share a single source sample, sequenced in a study of cytomegalovirus exposure and HLA in healthy donors. The study ran its PCR with 60 Vbeta and 13 Jbeta primers. Clones were read by immunoSEQ multiplex PCR, and TCRdb kept only the in-frame ones, dropping some. The table includes 250,000 to 350,000 clones, more than 80% detected once. The sequencing sample was made of PBMCs. The receptors shown here come from a middle-aged man in good health and CMV-seropositive.

CDR3 sequence: CASSILASQETQYF. The CDR3 DNA reads as TGTGCCAGTAGTATCTTGGCCAGTCAAGAGACCCAGTACTTC. This chain links TRBV19 with TRBJ2-5; D ambiguous. Germline V CDR1 and CDR2: LNHDA, SQIVND (reference sequence). Trimming removed 3 bases from V and 2 bases from J, with 10 bases in between. This CDR3 spans 14 amino acids.

The gene calls are TRBV27 and TRBJ2-7; no clear D. This CDR3 contains 14 residues. The germline gives CDR1 MNHEY, CDR2 SMNVEV (reference sequence). Trimming removed 2 bases from V and 0 bases from J, with 8 bases in between. DNA for the CDR3: TGTGCCAGCAGTTTAATCCCAGACTCCTACGAGCAGTACTTC. The encoded protein is CASSLIPDSYEQYF.

The V and J genes are TRBV12-5 and TRBJ2-7; possibly TRBD1 for D (5 bases). The CDR3 is made up of 13 amino acids. Germline V gene lookup returns CDR1 LGHNT and CDR2 FRNRAP. V was shortened by 7 bases and J by 1 base, with 11 bases between the two germline ends. The CDR3 spells CASAPTGSYEQYF. The CDR3 region has the DNA TGTGCTAGTGCCCCCACAGGATCCTACGAGCAGTACTTC.

The table lists this clone with a count of one. The chain couples TRBV2 to TRBJ2-7, with 11 bases that match TRBD1. Looked up from germline, CDR1 is SNHLY and CDR2 is FYNNEI. Germline trimming cut 10 bases from V and 1 base from J; bases unmatched to any gene: 9. The CDR3 spans 15 residues. The CDR3 DNA reads TGTGCCACTCGGTACGGGACAGGGGGATCCTACGAGCAGTACTTC. Its translation: CATRYGTGGSYEQYF.

The V call is TRBV19, the J call TRBJ2-2; 9 bases are a match to TRBD2. CDR1 is LNHDA and CDR2 is SQIVND in the germline V gene (reference sequence). The length of the CDR3 is 16 residues. V gave up 7 bases and J gave up 6 bases; unmatched junction bases: 12. CDR3 sequence reads: CASKAGGPVGAGELFF. In DNA, the CDR3 is TGTGCCAGTAAGGCGGGAGGGCCGGTTGGAGCCGGGGAGCTGTTTTTT.

The genes are TRBV6-5 and TRBJ1-2; D perhaps matches TRBD1 (5 bases). Germline CDR1 MNHEY, CDR2 SVGAGI. CDR3 length: 13 amino acids. V was clipped by 6 bases and J by 4 bases, with 12 bases between them. CDR3 sequence reads: CASRRQGSYGYTF. The CDR3 DNA sequence: TGTGCCAGCAGGCGTCAGGGTAGCTATGGCTACACCTTC.

This clone was observed a handful of times. The V call is TRBV28, the J call TRBJ1-1; TRBD1 might be the D (5 bases). CDR1 MDHEN and CDR2 SYDVKM come from the germline V gene. This CDR3 region has 12 residues. V was pared by 3 bases and J by 5 bases, with 7 bases between. CDR3 nucleotides: TGTGCCAGCAGTTTTCGGGGGACTGAAGCTTTCTTT. Its protein product is CASSFRGTEAFF.

This chain connects TRBV6-5 to TRBJ2-5; TRBD2 is a possible D gene (6 bases). V was clipped by 3 bases and J by 11 bases, with 19 bases between them. Per germline, CDR1 MNHEY and CDR2 SVGAGI. This CDR3 spans 14 amino acids. DNA for the CDR3: TGTGCCAGCAGTTATGCAGGAGGGCCGAAGGAGCAGTACTTC. Protein: CASSYAGGPKEQYF.

The chain recombines TRBV7-4 with TRBJ1-2, with D hard to call. This CDR3 is 15 amino acids long. CDR1 is SGHVT, CDR2 SQSDAQ, per germline. Trimming cost V 2 bases and J 4 bases, with 14 bases left between them. In DNA, the CDR3 is TGTGCCAGCAGCTTATTCCAGGCCGGCCCCTATGGCTACACCTTC. Translation gives CASSLFQAGPYGYTF.

The chain carries TRBV7-2 and TRBJ1-5; 10 bases are shared with TRBD1. The germline V gene has CDR1 SGHTA and CDR2 FQGNSA. The CDR3 sequence is 16 residues long. After removal of 3 bases from V and 4 bases from J, the junction contained 6 bases not matched to a gene. CDR3 in DNA: TGTGCCAGCAGCTTGACAGGGGGCACAACTAATCAGCCCCAGCATTTT. Its protein product is CASSLTGGTTNQPQHF.

The chain joins TRBV4-3 to TRBJ2-5; 11 nucleotides line up with TRBD1. CDR1 is LGHNA, CDR2 YSLEER, per germline. J lost 5 bases, V lost 1 base, and 3 bases had no gene match. There are 15 residues in the CDR3. CDR3: CASSQVGQGGETQYF. As DNA, the CDR3 is TGCGCCAGCAGCCAAGTGGGACAGGGGGGGGAGACCCAGTACTTC.

This rearrangement joins TRBV14 to TRBJ1-4, with D perhaps matching TRBD1 (6 bases). CDR1 is SGHDN, CDR2 FVKESK, per germline. The V end was cut by 4 bases, the J end by 8 bases, with 17 bases between. This CDR3 contains 15 residues. This chain's CDR3 is CASSRGGREHEKLFF. CDR3 DNA: TGTGCCAGCAGCCGAGGGGGGAGGGAACACGAAAAACTGTTTTTT.

The gene calls are TRBV7-2 and TRBJ2-1; 9 nucleotides align to TRBD2. The V and J ends lost 1 base and 8 bases, in that order; junction bases with no gene match: 6. Per the germline V gene, CDR1 is SGHTA and CDR2 is FQGNSA. The CDR3 totals 15 residues. This CDR3 is CASSLGGRGFDEQFF. The DNA for the CDR3 is TGTGCCAGCAGCTTAGGCGGGAGGGGTTTCGATGAGCAGTTCTTC.

Written as DNA, the CDR3 is TGTGCCAGCAGCCGACCACAGGGGGCTAGCTATGGCTACACCTTC. It yields the protein CASSRPQGASYGYTF. The chain is built from TRBV7-2 and TRBJ1-2, with TRBD1 identical over 9 bases. CDR1 is SGHTA and CDR2 is FQGNSA in the germline V gene. The ends lost 5 bases at V and 4 bases at J; junction bases unmatched: 8. The CDR3 runs to 15 residues.

CDR3 coding DNA: TGTGCCACCCGGCTGACAGGGGGCGGTGAAAAACTGTTTTTT. This codes for CATRLTGGGEKLFF. J is TRBJ1-4 and V is TRBV2; 10 bases align to TRBD1. V gave up 10 bases and J gave up 7 bases; unmatched junction bases: 9. There are 14 residues in the CDR3. The germline gives CDR1 SNHLY, CDR2 FYNNEI.

The rearrangement uses TRBV7-8 and TRBJ2-7; 7 positions match TRBD1. The CDR3 sequence is 13 residues long. V dropped 6 bases and J dropped 3; count of bases not matched to a gene: 5. CDR1 is SGHVS and CDR2 is FQNEAQ in the germline V gene. The CDR3 region is CASSPAGGYEQYF. In DNA, the CDR3 is TGTGCCAGCAGTCCAGCAGGGGGCTACGAGCAGTACTTC.

The J gene is TRBJ2-3, the V gene TRBV5-1; maybe TRBD1 (7 bases). Between the trimmed V and J ends, which lost 5 bases and 5 bases, there was a span of 18 bases. Germline lookup yields CDR1 SGHRS and CDR2 YFSETQ. The CDR3 spans 15 residues. The CDR3 here is CASREGTARGDTQYF. The DNA of the CDR3 is TGCGCCAGCAGGGAGGGGACAGCCCGCGGAGATACGCAGTATTTT.

The genes are TRBV29-1 and TRBJ1-5; 7 bases align to TRBD1. This CDR3 has 15 residues. Germline CDR1 SQVTM, CDR2 ANQGSEA. V lost 7 bases, J lost 0 bases, and 9 bases stayed unmatched. The CDR3 spells CSAGGTGDSNQPQHF. CDR3 DNA sequence: TGCAGCGCCGGAGGTACAGGGGATAGCAATCAGCCCCAGCATTTT.

The chain couples TRBV6-6 to TRBJ1-5; 8 nucleotides line up with TRBD1. J gave up 7 bases and V 8 bases, and 7 bases lay outside the gene matches. Looked up from germline, CDR1 is MNHNY and CDR2 is SVGAGI (reference sequence). The CDR3 sequence is 13 residues long. CDR3 nucleotides: TGTGCCAGCTGCACGCAGGGGGCCCAGCCCCAGCATTTT. Protein product: CASCTQGAQPQHF.

This sequence joins TRBV28 and TRBJ2-7; D might be TRBD1 (6 bases). Germline values: CDR1 MDHEN, CDR2 SYDVKM. The CDR3 totals 16 residues. V lost 7 bases to trimming and J lost 0 bases, with 19 bases between them. The CDR3 loop reads CASTHGWTVSSYEQYF. The CDR3 region has the DNA TGTGCCAGCACCCATGGGTGGACAGTTTCCTCCTACGAGCAGTACTTC.

The rearrangement links TRBV6-5 to TRBJ2-7; D may be TRBD2 (6 bases). The V and J ends lost 5 bases and 1 base respectively, with 9 bases between them. This CDR3 has 13 residues. Per the germline V gene, CDR1 is MNHEY and CDR2 is SVGAGI. CDR3 nucleotides: TGTGCCAGCAGTCGGGAGTTTTCCTACGAGCAGTACTTC. This codes for CASSREFSYEQYF.

The chain links TRBV5-4 to TRBJ2-5; 8 nucleotides align to TRBD2. The junction had 10 bases not matched to a gene; V was cut back by 4 bases and J by 2 bases. There are 16 residues in the CDR3. Germline-derived CDR1 and CDR2 are SGHNT and YYREEE (reference sequence). The DNA of the CDR3 is TGTGCCAGCAGCCTGTCGTGGGCTAGCGGGCAAGAGACCCAGTACTTC. Translating it yields CASSLSWASGQETQYF.

The V and J genes are TRBV5-6 and TRBJ2-5; possibly TRBD2 for D (6 bases). The DNA end lines up better with TRBJ2-7; the J call may be wrong. CDR3 length: 16 amino acids. Germline lookup yields CDR1 SGHDT and CDR2 YYEEEE. This chain's CDR3 is CASSLTDGGYLYEQYF. Written as DNA, the CDR3 is TGTGCCAGCAGCCTCACTGACGGAGGGTACCTCTACGAGCAGTACTTC.

This clone appeared once. The V call is TRBV6-5, the J call TRBJ2-5; D not resolved. V lost 2 bases and J lost 5, with 3 bases in between. CDR1 is MNHEY and CDR2 is SVGAGI in the germline V gene. This CDR3 contains 11 residues. The CDR3 region has the DNA TGTGCCAGCAGTTACCGGGAGACCCAGTACTTC. Translated, it gives CASSYRETQYF.

V gene TRBV5-1 combines with J gene TRBJ1-1, with TRBD1 matching 8 bases. There are 18 residues in the CDR3. Per the germline V gene, CDR1 is SGHRS and CDR2 is YFSETQ. J was trimmed by 1 base and V by 1 base; bases with no gene match: 12. CDR3 bases: TGCGCCAGCAGCTTGCCGGAAACAGGGGGGGTAGGGAACACTGAAGCTTTCTTT. It encodes CASSLPETGGVGNTEAFF.

The J gene is TRBJ2-7, the V gene TRBV28, with D possibly being TRBD1 (6 bases). The germline gives CDR1 MDHEN, CDR2 SYDVKM. With 5 bases removed from V and 5 bases from J, the gap between germline ends came to 19 bases. The CDR3 sequence is 15 residues long. The CDR3 region has the DNA TGTGCCAGCAGTAGCGGCAGGGGCCTAAGGGACGAGCAGTACTTC. This sequence encodes CASSSGRGLRDEQYF.

The rearrangement links TRBV6-1 to TRBJ2-7, with D perhaps matching TRBD1 (6 bases). V lost 7 bases and J 3 bases, leaving 16 bases between the germline ends. Germline loops: CDR1 MNHNS, CDR2 SASEGT. The CDR3 totals 14 residues. The CDR3: CASTWTDPRYEQYF. The CDR3, as DNA: TGTGCCAGCACCTGGACAGACCCCCGCTACGAGCAGTACTTC.

The V call is TRBV11-2, the J call TRBJ2-7, with 16 bases that match TRBD2. Trimming cost V 3 bases and J 4 bases; bases outside gene matches: 3. The CDR3 sequence is 16 residues long. Germline loops: CDR1 SGHAT, CDR2 FQNNGV. The CDR3 nucleotides are TGTGCCAGCAGCTTGTCGGGACTAGCGGGAGGGTACGAGCAGTACTTC. Its translation is CASSLSGLAGGYEQYF.

This clone was seen a single time. The chain is built from TRBV6-5 and TRBJ1-5; TRBD1 might be the D (5 bases). From germline, CDR1 is MNHEY and CDR2 SVGAGI. Trimming pared 4 bases from V and 0 bases from J, leaving 13 bases between. The CDR3 totals 16 residues. This CDR3 reads CASSSGGLTSNQPQHF. In nucleotides, the CDR3 is TGTGCCAGCAGTTCCGGGGGACTGACTAGCAATCAGCCCCAGCATTTT.

V is TRBV7-2 and J is TRBJ2-7; D possibly corresponds to TRBD2 (6 bases). Trimming removed 4 bases from V and 0 bases from J, with 13 bases in between. Germline V lookup: CDR1 SGHTA, CDR2 FQGNSA. The length of the CDR3 is 15 residues. The DNA for the CDR3 is TGTGCCAGCAGCTGGGGCGGCGGGAACTCCTACGAGCAGTACTTC. Protein product: CASSWGGGNSYEQYF.

This clone was found once. This sample also contains other DNA sequences that code for the same CDR3. This sequence joins TRBV5-4 and TRBJ1-2; TRBD1 is a possible D gene (5 bases). The V gene's germline CDR1 is SGHNT and CDR2 YYREEE (reference sequence). This CDR3 has 13 amino acids. Trimming took 2 bases from V and 2 from J, leaving 7 bases between them. The CDR3 bases are TGTGCCAGCAGCTTTCAGGGCAACTATGGCTACACCTTC. This translates into CASSFQGNYGYTF.